This is a list of T cell receptor beta chains from one sample in a study of neurological immune-mediated disorders. Via MiXCR, TCRdb re-called the 5' RACE reads, giving one row per CDR3 protein. Here the sample spans under 80,000 distinct CDR3 sequences, roughly 9% being singletons. Sequencing was performed on PBMCs. The receptor source for this set is a man aged 50-59 years in good health. CDR3s leave out the opening cysteine and the closing phenylalanine or tryptophan.

v_call | cdr3_aa
TRBV5-5 | ASPGLAGFDEQF
TRBV12-3/TRBV12-4 | ASSFSSGANVLT
TRBV5-1 | ASSPRTASYEQY
TRBV28 | ASSLFLKPQPKNIQY
TRBV28 | ASTEGGSSGNTIY
TRBV20-1 | SARDIGGLAEAF
TRBV5-4 | ASSYDYEQY
TRBV6-2/TRBV6-3 | ASSYGAGANVLT
TRBV12-3/TRBV12-4 | ASSWVFNQPQH
TRBV12-3/TRBV12-4 | ASSLSRDTSIY
TRBV7-9 | ASSLGRGVKREPQH
TRBV7-2 | ASSFGGALGTEAF
TRBV6-1 | ASSRQGFNEKLF
TRBV6-5 | ASSYTQGAYEQY
TRBV15 | ATSRGYSTGANVLT
TRBV5-1 | ASSLTGGQKSYEQY
TRBV5-1 | ASSLSGRGGWETQY
TRBV7-9 | ASSHGRTGKTGELF
TRBV5-1 | ASSQGLGNQPQH
TRBV10-3 | AITSGIADTQY
TRBV20-1 | SARDIVGGELF
TRBV7-2 | ASKGHPGSYEQY
TRBV20-1 | SAPTGALETQY
TRBV6-5 | ASSYGRGPDTQY
TRBV20-1 | SLRTTSYEQY
TRBV2 | ASVKDSYNEQF
TRBV29-1 | SVRDNSYEQL
TRBV4-3 | ASSQDLPRRTDTQY
TRBV7-9 | ASSFTGETQY
TRBV6-5 | GVGKAGSSYEQY
TRBV5-6 | ASSLNGRVGGKGGELF
TRBV9 | ASSVGQSTDTQY
TRBV25-1 | ASSEYTGTYNEQF
TRBV14 | ASSNRQAMNTEAF
TRBV7-9 | ASTPGTQY
TRBV20-1 | SARETGTSGRSSYNEQF
TRBV7-9 | ASSLYAGDEQF
TRBV11-3 | ASSLRTGSQETQY
TRBV7-2 | ASSSRGGSYEQY
TRBV4-3 | ASSQDLAGAYEQY
TRBV6-5 | ASSYLAGGPSGELF
TRBV7-9 | ASLLGASGELF
TRBV2 | ASTSVAGGNTGELF
TRBV10-3 | AISDSTTAQETQY
TRBV9 | ASREDGARWTQY
TRBV6-1 | ATFLGQGPWTEAF
TRBV6-5 | ASSSGTSGRARQF
TRBV5-1 | ASSPTGQGGYEQY
TRBV2 | ASSHGLAGPSLTDTQY
TRBV5-1 | ASSLAPTGGVGYT
TRBV7-3 | ARSLEGLAFGEQF
TRBV5-1 | ASSPQGPPNEKLF